This T cell receptor (beta chain) was identified in a study of regulatory T cells in long-lasting Graves disease. This clonotype was seen a few times. Libraries of TCR beta came from iRepertoire HTBI primers plus Arm-PCR of CDR3 regions. From the multiplex PCR reads, TCRdb called clonotypes with MiXCR, one entry per CDR3 protein. The profile covers a few hundred thousand distinct CDR3 sequences, with 15% appearing a single time and about 8.3% taken by the ten largest. V was pared by 7 bases and J by 2 bases, with 16 bases between. This CDR3 has 14 residues. Germline loops: CDR1 DFQATT, CDR2 SNEGSKA (reference sequence). The time point was: newly diagnosed GD, antithyroid drugs for less than 3 months. PBMC-extracted RNA yielded the TCR library. The same specimen was also included in a second study, on T cells in Graves' hyperthyroidism and ophthalmopathy.

Sequences were derived from peripheral blood mononuclear cells (PBMCs), sampled at new diagnosis, from a patient treated with antithyroid drugs. The receptor was isolated from a woman in her forties with Graves disease. The chain couples TRBV20-1 to TRBJ2-3; weak D call: TRBD1 (6 bases). The CDR3 nucleotides are TGCAGTGGAAAGGGGACATTCTACACAGATACGCAGTATTTT. It is translated as CSGKGTFYTDTQYF.